Below are 21 T cell receptor beta chains sequenced from a single sample in a study of a mutant IDH1 vaccine in newly diagnosed glioma. Antigens for these TCRs are unknown. Sequencing was performed with immunoSEQ multiplex PCR; in TCRdb, only in-frame clones are kept and a portion is missing. The sample includes tens of thousands of clones, roughly 72% seen only once; the top ten take about 11%. Noted time point: week 11, during vaccination. What each vaccine dose contained was 300 ug of mutant IDH1 20-mer peptide, accompanied by topical imiquimod. This sample comprised peripheral blood mononuclear cells (PBMCs), obtained from a glioma patient whose treatment included an IDH1 peptide vaccine. The receptors derive from a man between 18 and 29 years old with glioma. Some clones in this sample may be carry-over from other donors' samples.

The J gene is TRBJ2-7, the V gene TRBV6-5; 10 positions match TRBD2. CDR1 and CDR2 from the germline V gene are MNHEY and SVGAGI. This CDR3 region has 16 residues. With V trimmed by 0 bases and J by 1 base, 3 bases remained unmatched. The CDR3 DNA reads TGTGCCAGCAGTTACTCGGCTAGCGGGAGATCCTACGAGCAGTACTTC. Its protein is CASSYSASGRSYEQYF.

V and J are TRBV2 and TRBJ1-3; D possibly corresponds to TRBD1 (5 bases). The V gene lost 3 bases and the J gene lost 2 bases, with 11 bases spanning the gap. Per the germline V gene, CDR1 is SNHLY and CDR2 is FYNNEI. The CDR3 contains 15 residues. CDR3 in amino acids: CASSELTETGNTIYF. The CDR3 nucleotides read TGTGCCAGCAGTGAGTTGACAGAGACTGGAAACACCATATATTTT.

This clone turned up a few times. The chain employs TRBV27 and TRBJ1-1, with 8 bases that match TRBD1. The CDR3 totals 14 residues. CDR1 is MNHEY and CDR2 is SMNVEV in the germline V gene (reference sequence). The V and J ends lost 4 bases and 1 base, in that order; junction bases with no gene match: 2. CDR3 loop: CASSSGQGNTEAFF. CDR3 DNA sequence: TGTGCCAGCAGTTCTGGACAGGGGAACACTGAAGCTTTCTTT.

The chain couples TRBV13 to TRBJ2-5; TRBD1 agrees at 8 bases. Germline CDR1 PRHDT, CDR2 FYEKMQ (reference sequence). Trimming removed 2 bases from V and 1 base from J; junction bases left unmatched: 6. The CDR3 spans 16 residues. In DNA form, the CDR3 reads TGTGCCAGCAGCTTAAGGCAGGGGGCCCCCCAAGAGACCCAGTACTTC. Its translation is CASSLRQGAPQETQYF.

The genes are TRBV5-6 and TRBJ2-1; D is unclear. The germline V and J ends were trimmed by 4 bases and 4 bases, with 15 bases remaining between them. Looked up from germline, CDR1 is SGHDT and CDR2 is YYEEEE. The CDR3 loop spans 15 amino acids. Here the CDR3 DNA reads TGTGCCAGCAGCCTAACAGATGTGGCTTACAATGAGCAGTTCTTC. Residues: CASSLTDVAYNEQFF.

The chain combines TRBV5-4 with TRBJ2-3; D call uncertain. The CDR3 consists of 15 residues. Between the trimmed V and J ends, which lost 0 bases and 0 bases, there was a span of 8 bases. From germline, CDR1 is SGHNT and CDR2 YYREEE (reference sequence). The CDR3 DNA reads TGTGCCAGCAGCTTGGCCGCGGTTAGCACAGATACGCAGTATTTT. It yields the protein CASSLAAVSTDTQYF. The full variable domain, with the rest looked up from reference TRBV5-4 and TRBJ2-3, is ETGVTQSPTHLIKTRGQQVTLRCSSQSGHNTVSWYQQALGQGPQFIFQYYREEENGRGNFPPRFSGLQFPNYSSELNVNALELDDSALYLCASSLAAVSTDTQYFGPGTRLTVL.

The chain's CDR3 is CASSSGAGNTIYF. The DNA for the CDR3 is TGTGCCAGCAGTTCAGGGGCTGGAAACACCATATATTTT. This chain links TRBV6-5 with TRBJ1-3; D perhaps matches TRBD1 (6 bases). Germline CDR1 reads MNHEY; CDR2 reads SVGAGI. The CDR3 totals 13 residues. V gave up 4 bases and J gave up 2 bases, with 6 bases separating them.

The CDR3 coding sequence is TGTGCCAGCAGGCCTACAACGGGACTAACGAACACCGGGGAGCTGTTTTTT. Its translation is CASRPTTGLTNTGELFF. This sequence joins TRBV7-6 and TRBJ2-2; 7 nucleotides match TRBD2. V lost 6 bases, J lost 0 bases, and 10 bases stayed unmatched. CDR3 length: 17 residues. CDR1 is SGHVS, CDR2 FNYEAQ, per germline.

The rearrangement uses TRBV2 and TRBJ2-3, with TRBD2 matching over 8 bases. The junction had 5 bases not matched to a gene; V was cut back by 3 bases and J by 3 bases. The CDR3 runs to 15 residues. Germline CDR1 SNHLY, CDR2 FYNNEI. The CDR3 DNA follows: TGTGCCAGCAGTGAGGGGCGGGGGGCGACAGATACGCAGTATTTT. Its protein is CASSEGRGATDTQYF.

V gene TRBV7-9 combines with J gene TRBJ1-2; the match to TRBD1 covers 7 bases. Trimming took 4 bases from V and 6 from J; bases not matched to a gene: 11. The germline CDR1 and CDR2 sequences are SEHNR and FQNEAQ (reference sequence). The CDR3 is made up of 15 amino acids. The CDR3, as DNA: TGTGCCAGCAGCTACGCATCAGGGGGTGGAGATGGCTACACCTTC. Encoded protein: CASSYASGGGDGYTF.

In this sample, this clone is medium-sized (0.01 to 0.1%). The J gene is TRBJ1-5, the V gene TRBV7-6; D remains ambiguous. The germline V gene encodes CDR1 SGHVS and CDR2 FNYEAQ. CDR3 size: 14 residues. Trimming cost V 3 bases and J 4 bases, with 10 bases left between them. CDR3 in DNA: TGTGCCAGCAGCTTTGGAGCGGGGAATCAGCCCCAGCATTTT. It specifies CASSFGAGNQPQHF.

The chain joins TRBV9 to TRBJ1-1; the D is unclear. V gave up 0 bases and J gave up 0 bases, with 12 bases separating them. The CDR3 covers 16 residues. Germline V gives CDR1 SGDLS, CDR2 YYNGEE. CDR3 nucleotides: TGTGCCAGCAGCGTAGGATTTGGGGTTATGAACACTGAAGCTTTCTTT. It translates to CASSVGFGVMNTEAFF.

V and J are TRBV6-5 and TRBJ1-1; D might be TRBD1 (5 bases). The ends were cut back, 5 bases at V and 8 bases at J, with 15 bases in the middle. In germline, CDR1 is MNHEY, CDR2 SVGAGI. CDR3 length: 13 amino acids. CDR3 region: CASSPGPWGEAFF. The CDR3 bases are TGTGCCAGCAGTCCGGGCCCTTGGGGGGAAGCTTTCTTT.

This clone was observed a few times. The chain employs TRBV27 and TRBJ1-6; possible D gene TRBD1, 5 bases. CDR1 is MNHEY and CDR2 is SMNVEV in the germline V gene (reference sequence). V lost 7 bases, J lost 0 bases, and 10 bases lay in between. This CDR3 spans 15 amino acids. CDR3 amino acids: CASKGASSYNSPLHF. The CDR3 DNA is TGTGCCAGCAAAGGGGCGAGCTCCTATAATTCACCCCTCCACTTT.

The chain recombines TRBV6-5 with TRBJ1-5; 7 bases are shared with TRBD1. This CDR3 region has 14 residues. The trim removed 6 bases at V and 1 base at J, leaving 3 bases unmatched. Looked up from germline, CDR1 is MNHEY and CDR2 is SVGAGI. CDR3 region: CASRQQGSNQPQHF. The CDR3 region has the DNA TGTGCCAGCAGACAACAGGGGAGCAATCAGCCCCAGCATTTT.

This chain joins TRBV28 and TRBJ2-2; D is possibly TRBD2 (6 bases). The CDR3 sequence is 16 residues long. Germline V gene sequence: CDR1 MDHEN, CDR2 SYDVKM. V lost 6 bases and J 6 bases, leaving 20 bases between the germline ends. The CDR3 nucleotides are TGTGCCAGCAGCCCCACCGGGACTGAGCTCGCCGGGGAGCTGTTTTTT. Its translation: CASSPTGTELAGELFF. The whole variable domain, filled in from reference TRBV28 and TRBJ2-2, reads DVKVTQSSRYLVKRTGEKVFLECVQDMDHENMFWYRQDPGLGLRLIYFSYDVKMKEKGDIPEGYSVSREKKERFSLILESASTNQTSMYLCASSPTGTELAGELFFGEGSRLTVL.

This clone occurred a few times. The rearrangement uses TRBV30 and TRBJ1-1, with unresolved D. The CDR3 has 17 residues. V lost 1 base and J lost 1, with 19 bases in between. The V gene's germline CDR1 is GTSNPN and CDR2 SVGIG (reference sequence). The CDR3 spells CAWSAFKRSTPNTEAFF. The CDR3 DNA reads TGTGCCTGGAGTGCGTTCAAGAGAAGTACCCCGAACACTGAAGCTTTCTTT.

The gene calls are TRBV10-3 and TRBJ1-1, with 8 bases aligning to TRBD1. The CDR3 sequence is 16 residues long. Germline values: CDR1 ENHRY, CDR2 SYGVKD. Trimming removed 2 bases from V and 1 base from J; junction bases left unmatched: 6. CDR3 sequence (DNA): TGTGCCATCAGTGAGCAGGGGGCTCTTAAGAACACTGAAGCTTTCTTT. Its translation: CAISEQGALKNTEAFF.

As regards this clone: A read error may produce the germline difference seen at one junction end. V usage is TRBV19 and J usage is TRBJ2-7; D may be TRBD1 or TRBD2 (5 bases each). The CDR3 length is 14 residues. Germline values: CDR1 LNHDA, CDR2 SQIVND (reference sequence). CDR3 sequence reads: CASSPLSRDESRAF. The CDR3 DNA reads as TGTGCCAGTAGTCCTCTGTCCCGGGACGAATCAAGGGCCTTC.

This clone was counted only a few times. This chain connects TRBV4-1 to TRBJ2-3; unclear D gene. CDR1 MGHRA and CDR2 YSYEKL come from the germline V gene. This CDR3 is built from 14 residues. Trimming took off 1 base at V and 0 bases at J, with 5 bases between the two ends. CDR3 sequence: CASSQVTSTDTQYF. The CDR3 DNA reads as TGCGCCAGCAGCCAAGTTACTAGCACAGATACGCAGTATTTT.

This clone occurred a few times. DNA of the CDR3: TGCGCCAGCAGCCAAAATCCCCGGACGAACACCGGGGAGCTGTTTTTT. Encoded protein: CASSQNPRTNTGELFF. V and J are TRBV4-3 and TRBJ2-2; no definite D call. Trimming took 2 bases from V and 0 from J, leaving 10 bases between them. Germline CDR1 is LGHNA and CDR2 is YSLEER. The CDR3 contains 16 residues.